Sequencing of this T cell receptor beta chain was carried out in a study of identical twins. Through template switching, a universal primer site was introduced, and the cDNA contained unique molecular identifiers. TCRdb used MiXCR to reprocess the 5' RACE reads, holding one entry per CDR3 protein. The sample yields approximately 190,000 distinct CDR3 sequences, roughly 15% seen once. The CDR3 length is 13 residues. Germline CDR1 SEHNR, CDR2 FQNEAQ (reference sequence). With 6 bases removed from V and 5 bases from J, the gap between germline ends came to 14 bases. In addition, the sample was reused for a study of T cells expressing NK-cell markers. According to that study: NKG2C+ dominant clonotype frequencies in six donors were roughly 1.0-7.5% of CD8+ T cells.

What was sequenced was CD8+ T cells sorted from blood. The sequence was obtained from a woman between 18 and 29 years old in good health. The J gene is TRBJ2-7, the V gene TRBV7-9; D not resolved. As DNA, the CDR3 is TGTGCCAGCAGTCGAAACCCCCGGGACGAGCAGTACTTC. Protein product: CASSRNPRDEQYF.